This is a list of T cell receptor beta chains from one sample in a study of blood T cell repertoires in COVID-19. Measured with immunoSEQ multiplex PCR; TCRdb has only the in-frame clones, and not every one. Among about 73,000 clones listed, roughly four fifths were seen once. The sequencing input was peripheral blood. The receptors were gathered from a woman aged 55-70 years with acute or convalescent COVID-19. Both conserved end residues are part of each CDR3. Each record gives: clone size, V gene, D gene, J gene, CDR3 protein, CDR3 DNA. A D gene is named only where the DNA matches it firmly. Some rows mark clone size as missing; the rest say once, few, many or name a class of expanded clone.

>-|TRBV28|-|TRBJ1-5
CASSPPGGARNQPQHF
TGTGCCAGCAGTCCCCCTGGGGGGGCACGCAATCAGCCCCAGCATTTT
>-|TRBV12-3/TRBV12-4|-|TRBJ1-2
CASSLFGGYGYTF
TGTGCCAGCAGTTTGTTTGGAGGCTATGGCTACACCTTC
>-|TRBV27|-|TRBJ2-1
CASSLFLRGHYNEQFF
TGTGCCAGCAGTTTGTTTCTCAGGGGACACTACAATGAGCAGTTCTTC
>-|TRBV30|TRBD1|TRBJ1-5
CAWSVARGDQPQHF
TGTGCCTGGAGTGTAGCCAGGGGGGATCAGCCCCAGCATTTT
>-|TRBV10-2|-|TRBJ1-5
CASSEQVNQPQHF
TGCGCCAGCAGTGAACAGGTCAATCAGCCCCAGCATTTT
>-|TRBV14|-|TRBJ2-1
CASSQERGILGNEQFF
TGTGCCAGCAGCCAAGAGCGGGGTATCCTTGGCAATGAGCAGTTCTTC
>-|TRBV28|-|TRBJ1-2
CASSGASSYGYTF
TGTGCCAGCAGTGGGGCCAGTAGCTATGGCTACACCTTC
>-|TRBV20-1|-|TRBJ2-1
CSASQIRGPYNEQFF
TGCAGTGCTAGTCAAATCAGGGGCCCCTACAATGAGCAGTTCTTC
>-|TRBV6-1|TRBD2|TRBJ2-3
CASSEGAGVTDTQYF
TGTGCCAGCAGTGAAGGTGCGGGAGTCACAGATACGCAGTATTTT
>-|TRBV4-1|-|TRBJ1-3
CASSQDNAVSSGNTIYF
TGCGCCAGCAGCCAAGATAACGCAGTCTCCTCTGGAAACACCATATATTTT
>-|TRBV27|-|TRBJ2-1
CASSSLGGHNEQFF
TGTGCCAGCAGTTCCCTCGGAGGACACAATGAGCAGTTCTTC
>-|TRBV7-9|TRBD1|TRBJ1-2
CASSLASSQGALGYTF
TGTGCCAGCAGCTTAGCCTCATCACAGGGGGCTTTGGGCTACACCTTC
>-|TRBV7-3|-|TRBJ2-5
CASSLSLDREETQYF
TGTGCCAGCAGCTTATCCCTGGACAGAGAAGAGACCCAGTACTTC
>-|TRBV9|TRBD2|TRBJ2-1
CANSVGSGSRYNEQFF
TGTGCCAACAGCGTAGGGAGCGGGAGTCGGTACAATGAGCAGTTCTTC
>once|TRBV4-2|-|TRBJ2-5
CASSQGTGGRETQYF
TGTGCCAGCAGCCAAGGGACGGGGGGCAGAGAGACCCAGTACTTC
>-|TRBV30|-|TRBJ1-1
CAWSTEQFMNTEAFF
TGTGCCTGGAGTACAGAGCAATTCATGAACACTGAAGCTTTCTTT
>-|TRBV11-2|-|TRBJ1-2
CASSSGRGDYGYTF
TGTGCCAGCAGCTCGGGGCGGGGCGACTATGGCTACACCTTC
>-|TRBV4-2|-|TRBJ2-3
CASSQDGGAAAQYF
TGTGCCAGCAGCCAAGATGGGGGGGCTGCGGCGCAGTATTTT
>-|TRBV30|TRBD1|TRBJ1-2
CAWNRQGPGYTF
TGTGCCTGGAACCGACAGGGTCCCGGCTACACCTTC
>once|TRBV6-5|TRBD1|TRBJ2-6
CASKGGAGANVLTF
TGTGCCAGCAAAGGGGGCGCAGGGGCCAACGTCCTGACTTTC
>-|TRBV6-5|-|TRBJ1-1
CASRVASMNTEAFF
TGTGCCAGCAGGGTGGCTAGCATGAACACTGAAGCTTTCTTT
>-|TRBV3-1/TRBV3-2|-|TRBJ1-2
CASSRAGISGYTF
TGTGCCAGCAGCCGGGCGGGGATCTCTGGCTACACCTTC
>-|TRBV7-2|-|TRBJ2-7
CASSLNIIPYEQYF
TGTGCCAGCAGCTTAAACATCATACCCTACGAGCAGTACTTC
>once|TRBV7-9|-|TRBJ1-1
CASSLVFGQNTEAFF
TGTGCCAGCAGCTTAGTTTTCGGACAGAACACTGAAGCTTTCTTT
>-|TRBV4-2|TRBD1|TRBJ2-7
CASSQEGTGGLTYEQYF
TGTGCCAGCAGCCAAGAAGGGACAGGGGGTTTAACCTACGAGCAGTACTTC
>-|TRBV2|TRBD1|TRBJ1-4
CASSSRDRLGKLFF
TGTGCCAGCTCATCGCGGGACAGGTTAGGAAAACTGTTTTTT
>-|TRBV9|TRBD2|TRBJ2-2
CASSPSGGAGELFF
TGTGCCAGCAGCCCTAGCGGGGGAGCCGGGGAGCTGTTTTTT
>-|TRBV7-8|-|TRBJ1-6
CASSRAGGSNSPLHF
TGTGCCAGCAGCCGAGCCGGGGGGTCCAATTCACCCCTCCACTTT
>few|TRBV28|-|TRBJ1-3
CASRPQGIGNTIYF
TGTGCCAGCAGGCCCCAGGGCATTGGAAACACCATATATTTT
>-|TRBV11-3|-|TRBJ2-5
CASSWAAQETQYF
TGTGCCAGCAGCTGGGCTGCCCAAGAGACCCAGTACTTC
>-|TRBV5-1|-|TRBJ1-4
CASSLDREKLFF
TGCGCCAGCAGCTTGGATCGGGAAAAACTGTTTTTT
>-|TRBV28|TRBD1|TRBJ1-2
CASGPSPTGGWGYTF
TGTGCCAGCGGGCCATCACCCACAGGGGGCTGGGGCTACACCTTC
>-|TRBV3-1/TRBV3-2|-|TRBJ1-6
CASSQDGVRNSPLHF
TGTGCCAGCAGCCAAGACGGAGTACGTAATTCACCCCTCCACTTT
>-|TRBV6-1|TRBD1|TRBJ1-2
CASRPGTGGGYTF
TGTGCCAGCAGACCCGGGACAGGGGGGGGCTACACCTTC
>-|TRBV13|-|TRBJ2-7
CASSLGNRVPYEQYF
TGTGCCAGCAGCTTAGGGAACAGGGTCCCCTACGAGCAGTACTTC
>-|TRBV18|TRBD2|TRBJ2-1
CASSPQGTSGGNEQFF
TGTGCCAGCTCACCACAGGGGACTAGCGGGGGGAATGAGCAGTTCTTC
>-|TRBV30|-|TRBJ2-2
CAWSQVTGELFF
TGTGCCTGGAGTCAGGTTACCGGGGAGCTGTTTTTT
>-|TRBV24-1|-|TRBJ1-1
CATSDPRQGPSTEAFF
TGTGCCACCAGTGATCCCCGGCAGGGCCCGAGCACTGAAGCTTTCTTT
>once|TRBV7-2|TRBD2|TRBJ2-5
CASSSLAGVETQYF
TGTGCCAGCAGCTCACTAGCGGGAGTAGAGACCCAGTACTTC
>-|TRBV5-4|TRBD2|TRBJ2-3
CASSWRGLAGADTQYF
TGTGCCAGCAGTTGGCGAGGACTAGCGGGAGCAGATACGCAGTATTTT
>-|TRBV6-5|-|TRBJ2-7
CASRLTQGPYEQYF
TGTGCCAGCAGACTTACGCAGGGCCCCTACGAGCAGTACTTC
>once|TRBV10-3|-|TRBJ2-5
CAISPGRGEKETQYF
TGTGCCATCAGCCCCGGCAGGGGGGAGAAAGAGACCCAGTACTTC
>-|TRBV6-1|-|TRBJ2-1
CASSDVGGWTNEQFF
TGTGCCAGCAGTGATGTGGGCGGGTGGACCAATGAGCAGTTCTTC
>-|TRBV18|-|TRBJ2-1
CASSPRRTAATYNEQFF
TGTGCCAGCTCCCCCCGACGGACAGCGGCAACCTACAATGAGCAGTTCTTC
>once|TRBV5-6|-|TRBJ1-2
CASSRRRMVGRTNYGYTF
TGTGCCAGCAGCCGGCGGAGAATGGTAGGGAGAACGAACTATGGCTACACCTTC
>-|TRBV3-1/TRBV3-2|TRBD1|TRBJ1-1
CASSPAGGGNTEAFF
TGTGCCAGCAGCCCGGCAGGGGGCGGGAACACTGAAGCTTTCTTT
>-|TRBV5-1|-|TRBJ1-3
CASSLGAGAGNTIYF
TGCGCCAGCAGCTTGGGGGCAGGGGCTGGAAACACCATATATTTT
>-|TRBV7-9|TRBD1|TRBJ1-3
CASSFYRDRARLGGNTIYF
TGTGCCAGCAGCTTTTACCGGGACAGGGCCCGCTTGGGGGGAAACACCATATATTTT
>-|TRBV14|TRBD2|TRBJ2-3
CASSQSWTRAADTQYF
TGTGCCAGCAGCCAATCTTGGACTAGAGCTGCCGATACGCAGTATTTT
>once|TRBV21-1|-|TRBJ1-4
CASSTTPRTNEKLFF
TGTGCCAGCAGCACTACTCCAAGAACTAATGAAAAACTGTTTTTT
>once|TRBV7-3|-|TRBJ2-7
CASSSGNGEQYF
TGTGCCAGCAGCTCGGGAAATGGCGAGCAGTACTTC
>-|TRBV7-2|-|TRBJ2-7
CASSFQIGTSLYEQYF
TGTGCCAGCAGCTTTCAAATAGGGACAAGTCTCTACGAGCAGTACTTC
>-|TRBV5-4|TRBD2|TRBJ2-3
CASSSGLAGGPTDTQYF
TGTGCCAGCAGCTCAGGACTAGCGGGAGGGCCGACAGATACGCAGTATTTT
>-|TRBV6-5|-|TRBJ2-1
CASNGVGGYNEQFF
TGTGCCAGCAATGGTGTAGGGGGATACAATGAGCAGTTCTTC
>-|TRBV2|-|TRBJ2-7
CASILVGHGSDEQYF
TGTGCCAGCATCTTAGTTGGTCACGGCAGCGACGAGCAGTACTTC
>-|TRBV10-2|TRBD1|TRBJ1-6
CASIPGQVYNSPLHF
TGCGCCAGTATACCGGGACAGGTCTATAATTCACCCCTCCACTTT
>few|TRBV12-5|-|TRBJ1-1
CASAGGGLNTEAFF
TGTGCTAGTGCCGGGGGGGGACTGAACACTGAAGCTTTCTTT